The 26 T cell receptor beta chains below were found in one sample sequenced in a study of glioma-infiltrating T cells. Amplification of TCR alpha and beta CDR3 regions from RNA used iRepertoire nested multiplex PCR. TCRdb reanalysed the multiplex PCR reads using MiXCR and keeps one entry per CDR3 protein. The table lists 150,000 to 200,000 distinct CDR3 sequences, about 31% of them singletons. What was sequenced was glioma tissue, nonneoplastic brain tissue, or PBMCs (not recorded which). The receptor source for this set is a human donor with low-grade glioma or glioblastoma, undergoing nonglioma brain surgery, or in good health (not recorded which).

This clonotype appeared many times. The genes are TRBV7-3 and TRBJ2-1; D is perhaps TRBD2 (6 bases). Germline-derived CDR1 and CDR2 are SGHTA and FQGTGA. The CDR3 consists of 19 residues. Trimming shortened V by 0 bases and J by 0 bases, and 18 bases separated the two germline ends. The CDR3 DNA reads TGTGCCAGCAGCTTAACTCCGATTTCGACTAGTAGCTCCTACAATGAGCAGTTCTTC. Amino acids: CASSLTPISTSSSYNEQFF.

Comment on this clonotype: This may stem from a read error, because a much larger clone lies one nucleotide away. The chain combines TRBV12-3 or TRBV12-4 with TRBJ2-5; D not resolved. Trimming stripped 5 bases from V and 3 bases from J, with 10 bases between. The CDR3 runs 13 residues. The CDR3 loop reads CASSPALKETQYF. DNA for the CDR3: TGTGCCAGCAGTCCCGCACTCAAAGAGACCCAGTACTTC.

This clonotype was recorded many times. This chain links TRBV3-1 with TRBJ1-6; D might be TRBD1 (6 bases). The germline CDR1 and CDR2 sequences are LGHDT and YNNKEL (reference sequence). V lost 0 bases and J lost 9, with 9 bases in between. This CDR3 has 14 amino acids. The CDR3 reads CASSQEGAGSPLHF. In DNA, the CDR3 is TGTGCCAGCAGCCAAGAGGGGGCAGGTTCACCCCTCCACTTT.

The V and J genes are TRBV4-2 and TRBJ1-1; tentatively, D is TRBD1 (5 bases). The CDR3 sequence is 15 residues long. Germline values: CDR1 LGHNA, CDR2 YNFKEQ. V lost 0 bases, J lost 2 bases, and 10 bases lay in between. The CDR3 protein is CASSQEGRRNTEAFF. In nucleotides, the CDR3 is TGTGCCAGCAGCCAAGAGGGGCGAAGAAACACTGAAGCTTTCTTT.

This clonotype was recorded at least ten times. J is TRBJ2-7 and V is TRBV2, with TRBD2 identical over 8 bases. Trimming took 7 bases from V and 4 from J; bases not matched to a gene: 12. Per germline, CDR1 SNHLY and CDR2 FYNNEI. This CDR3 comprises 15 residues. CDR3 bases: TGTGCCAGCACCGCCAGCGAGAGCGGGAGTTACGAGCAGTACTTC. Translation: CASTASESGSYEQYF.

This chain connects TRBV18 to TRBJ2-5; the match to TRBD2 covers 7 bases. CDR1 is KGHSH, CDR2 LQKENI, per germline. The CDR3 is made up of 16 amino acids. The V segment lost 5 bases and the J segment 5 bases; nucleotides outside the gene matches: 14. The CDR3 loop reads CASSTNPGGLGETQYF. In DNA, the CDR3 is TGTGCCAGCTCAACCAATCCGGGAGGTCTTGGGGAGACCCAGTACTTC.

This clonotype was recorded only once. One junction end does not reproduce the germline sequence, and a read error may be involved. J is TRBJ1-6 and V is TRBV6-5; D ambiguous. This CDR3 contains 16 residues. Germline V CDR1 and CDR2: MNHEY, SVGAGI. CDR3 loop: CASSYSIRAYNSPLQF. CDR3 sequence (DNA): TGTGCCAGCAGTTACTCGATTCGGGCCTATAATTCGCCCCTCCAATTT.

V and J are TRBV19 and TRBJ1-3; 9 bases match TRBD1. V trimming: 10 bases; J trimming: 0 bases; junction bases outside the gene matches: 4. The CDR3 length is 14 residues. CDR1 and CDR2 from the germline V gene are LNHDA and SQIVND (reference sequence). CDR3 loop: CATGQGSSGNTIYF. The DNA for the CDR3 is TGTGCCACCGGACAGGGGAGCTCTGGAAACACCATATATTTT.

This clonotype was counted at least ten times. The chain couples TRBV4-3 to TRBJ2-1; 10 bases map to TRBD1. V gave up 0 bases and J gave up 13 bases; unmatched junction bases: 6. Per the germline V gene, CDR1 is LGHNA and CDR2 is YSLEER. The CDR3 contains 14 residues. The CDR3 DNA follows: TGCGCCAGCAGCCAAGATCCGACAGGGGGCGCACAGTTCTTC. The encoded protein is CASSQDPTGGAQFF.

This clonotype was found many times. The chain recombines TRBV6-1 with TRBJ2-1, with D perhaps TRBD2 (6 bases). The V end was cut by 6 bases, the J end by 3 bases, with 18 bases between. This CDR3 comprises 16 residues. Germline V gene sequence: CDR1 MNHNS, CDR2 SASEGT. The CDR3 region has the DNA TGTGCCAGCAGACGCCGCCTGCGGGGCGACTACAATGAGCAGTTCTTC. It codes for CASRRRLRGDYNEQFF.

This clonotype was recorded many times. This rearrangement joins TRBV24-1 to TRBJ1-5; D gene uncertain. Trimming shortened V by 3 bases and J by 5 bases, and 10 bases separated the two germline ends. CDR1 is KGHDR and CDR2 is SFDVKD in the germline V gene. The CDR3 is made up of 14 amino acids. The chain's CDR3 is CATSDQSSDQPQHF. In nucleotides, the CDR3 is TGTGCCACCAGTGATCAGTCTTCCGATCAGCCCCAGCATTTT.

This clonotype was detected ten times or more. V usage is TRBV7-6 and J usage is TRBJ2-3; 11 bases are shared with TRBD2. The CDR3 contains 16 residues. The J segment lost 4 bases and the V segment lost 6 bases, leaving 9 bases of the junction unmatched. Germline V gene data show CDR1 as SGHVS and CDR2 as FNYEAQ. The CDR3 coding sequence is TGTGCCAGCAGTGAATTGACTAGCGGGACGCCAGATACGCAGTATTTT. Translating gives CASSELTSGTPDTQYF.

Details on this clonotype: Relative to the germline gene, one junction end is altered; a read error may explain this. The chain couples TRBV20-1 to TRBJ1-1; the match to TRBD1 covers 11 bases. The CDR3 is made up of 14 amino acids. The V gene's germline CDR1 is DFQATT and CDR2 SNEGSKA (reference sequence). This CDR3 reads CSAQDRGLNTGAFF. DNA for the CDR3: TGCAGTGCTCAGGACAGGGGGCTAAACACTGGAGCTTTCTTT.

This clonotype was observed at least ten times. The chain carries TRBV2 and TRBJ1-1; D might be TRBD1 (5 bases). Per germline, CDR1 SNHLY and CDR2 FYNNEI. Trimming removed 8 bases at V and 5 bases at J, with 12 bases between. CDR3 length equals 12 residues. CDR3 region: CASGGRVTEAFF. CDR3 bases: TGTGCCAGCGGGGGACGGGTTACTGAAGCTTTCTTT.

This clonotype turned up a few times. This chain links TRBV12-3 or TRBV12-4 with TRBJ2-6; perhaps TRBD2 as D (5 bases). The CDR3 runs to 16 residues. The V end was cut by 3 bases, the J end by 0 bases, with 9 bases between. The CDR3 loop reads CASSFRGHSGANVLTF. As DNA, the CDR3 is TGTGCCAGCAGTTTCCGGGGTCACTCTGGGGCCAACGTCCTGACTTTC.

This clonotype was counted at least ten times. V and J are TRBV29-1 and TRBJ2-1, with D possibly TRBD2 on 5 matching bases. V lost 3 bases, J lost 7 bases, and 19 bases lay in between. CDR1 is SQVTM, CDR2 ANQGSEA, per germline. This CDR3 is built from 15 residues. The CDR3 loop is CSVDGSRGTRNEQFF. In DNA, the CDR3 is TGCAGCGTTGATGGGTCTCGGGGAACAAGGAATGAGCAGTTCTTC.

This clonotype was observed many times. This sequence joins TRBV7-2 and TRBJ2-5, with 10 bases identical to TRBD2. After removal of 5 bases from V and 5 bases from J, the junction contained 8 bases not matched to a gene. The CDR3 runs 15 residues. The germline CDR1 and CDR2 sequences are SGHTA and FQGNSA. The CDR3 DNA reads as TGTGCCAGCAGCCGTACTAGCGGGACTTGGGAGACCCAGTACTTC. It specifies CASSRTSGTWETQYF.

This clonotype has only a few counts. The chain combines TRBV4-1 with TRBJ1-2; D is unclear. The germline V gene encodes CDR1 MGHRA and CDR2 YSYEKL. V was pared by 0 bases and J by 2 bases, with 10 bases between. The CDR3 totals 15 residues. CDR3 amino acids: CASSQDGSTNYGYTF. The CDR3 nucleotides read TGCGCCAGCAGCCAAGATGGCTCCACCAACTATGGCTACACCTTC.

This chain joins TRBV27 and TRBJ1-5; D is unresolved. Trimming shortened V by 6 bases and J by 4 bases, and 10 bases separated the two germline ends. Germline CDR1 is MNHEY and CDR2 is SMNVEV (reference sequence). The CDR3 length is 13 residues. CDR3 in DNA: TGTGCCAGCAGCTCTACAGATAATCAGCCCCAGCATTTT. This translates into CASSSTDNQPQHF.

In this sample, this clonotype turned up once. This chain uses TRBV9 with TRBJ2-1; 7 positions match TRBD2. The CDR3 covers 15 residues. Germline V lookup: CDR1 SGDLS, CDR2 YYNGEE. V was pared by 0 bases and J by 3 bases, with 3 bases of the junction left unmatched. The CDR3 sequence: CASSVGTSDYNEQFF. In DNA, the CDR3 is TGTGCCAGCAGCGTAGGAACTAGCGACTACAATGAGCAGTTCTTC.

The CDR3 sequence: CASSPRVGGISTETQYF. CDR3 nucleotide sequence: TGTGCCAGCAGTCCTCGGGTTGGAGGTATTAGCACAGAGACCCAGTACTTC. This chain links TRBV27 with TRBJ2-5, with D possibly matching TRBD2 (5 bases). The CDR3 loop spans 17 amino acids. The V end was cut by 5 bases, the J end by 4 bases, with 23 bases between. The V gene's germline CDR1 is MNHEY and CDR2 SMNVEV (reference sequence).

In this sample, this clonotype turned up a few times. The chain is built from TRBV6-1 and TRBJ2-7, with D perhaps being TRBD1 or TRBD2 (5 bases each). CDR1 is MNHNS and CDR2 is SASEGT in the germline V gene. This CDR3 has 14 residues. Trimming pared 6 bases from V and 3 bases from J, leaving 15 bases between. The CDR3 DNA reads TGTGCCAGCAGCAGAGAGGGGTACTACTACGAGCAGTACTTC. This encodes CASSREGYYYEQYF.

This clonotype occurred many times. The chain couples TRBV4-3 to TRBJ2-7; D call uncertain. The CDR3 is made up of 14 amino acids. The V gene lost 3 bases and the J gene lost 5 bases, with 14 bases spanning the gap. CDR1 LGHNA and CDR2 YSLEER come from the germline V gene. CDR3 protein: CASSQYTFDHEQYF. DNA of the CDR3: TGCGCCAGCAGCCAGTACACTTTCGACCACGAGCAGTACTTC.

Regarding this clonotype: This may come from a read error, since a much larger clone is one base off. This chain uses TRBV6-1 with TRBJ2-1, with D possibly being TRBD1 (5 bases). The germline gives CDR1 MNHNS, CDR2 SASEGT. The CDR3 totals 15 residues. The CDR3 DNA is TGTGCCAGCAGCTCTCTAGGGGCTTCCTACGATGAGCAGTTCTTC. Its protein is CASSSLGASYDEQFF.

With respect to this clonotype: A much larger clone differs by one base, so this may be a read error. This rearrangement joins TRBV15 to TRBJ2-7; D remains unclear. From germline, CDR1 is LNHNV and CDR2 YYDKDF (reference sequence). The CDR3 extends over 18 amino acids. CDR3 sequence: CATSSPSRISGSSYEKYF. The CDR3 bases are TGTGCCACCAGCAGCCCCTCTAGGATCTCCGGTAGCTCCTACGAGAAGTACTTC.

The chain has TRBV6-1 and TRBJ2-3, with 10 bases fitting TRBD1. There are 15 residues in the CDR3. Germline lookup yields CDR1 MNHNS and CDR2 SASEGT. V shed 5 bases, J shed 4 bases, and the junction held 6 bases outside the gene matches. CDR3 protein: CASSPRDRGPDTQYF. Written as DNA, the CDR3 is TGTGCCAGCAGTCCCCGGGACAGGGGCCCAGATACGCAGTATTTT.